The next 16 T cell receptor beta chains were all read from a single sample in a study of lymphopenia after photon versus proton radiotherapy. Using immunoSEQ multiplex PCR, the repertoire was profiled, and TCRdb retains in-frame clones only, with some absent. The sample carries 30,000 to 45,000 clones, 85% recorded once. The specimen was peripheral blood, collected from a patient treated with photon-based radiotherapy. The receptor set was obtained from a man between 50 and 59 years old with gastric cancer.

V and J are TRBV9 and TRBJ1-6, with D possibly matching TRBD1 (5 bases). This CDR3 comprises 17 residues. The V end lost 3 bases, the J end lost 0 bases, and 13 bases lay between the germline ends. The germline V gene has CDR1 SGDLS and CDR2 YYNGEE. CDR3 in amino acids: CASSGRDGSSYNSPLHF. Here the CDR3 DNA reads TGTGCCAGCAGCGGCCGGGACGGGAGCTCCTATAATTCACCCCTCCACTTT.

CDR3 in amino acids: CASSLEAGRSTDTQYF. CDR3 coding DNA: TGTGCCAGCAGCTTGGAGGCAGGCCGCAGCACAGATACGCAGTATTTT. The chain is built from TRBV5-4 and TRBJ2-3; D call uncertain. The germline V gene has CDR1 SGHNT and CDR2 YYREEE (reference sequence). This CDR3 spans 16 amino acids. Trimming left V 0 bases short and J 0 bases short, with 11 bases between.

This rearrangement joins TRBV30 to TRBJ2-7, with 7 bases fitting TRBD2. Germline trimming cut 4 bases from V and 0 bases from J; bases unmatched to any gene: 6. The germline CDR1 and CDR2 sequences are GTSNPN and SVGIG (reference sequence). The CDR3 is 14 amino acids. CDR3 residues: CAWTRGGSSYEQYF. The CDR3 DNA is TGTGCCTGGACCCGTGGCGGGAGCTCCTACGAGCAGTACTTC.

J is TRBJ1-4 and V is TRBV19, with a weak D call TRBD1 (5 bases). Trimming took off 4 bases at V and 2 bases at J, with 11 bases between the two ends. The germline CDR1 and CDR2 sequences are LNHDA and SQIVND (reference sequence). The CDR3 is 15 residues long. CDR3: CASSREGTTNEKLFF. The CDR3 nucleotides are TGTGCCAGTAGTAGGGAGGGGACGACTAATGAAAAACTGTTTTTT.

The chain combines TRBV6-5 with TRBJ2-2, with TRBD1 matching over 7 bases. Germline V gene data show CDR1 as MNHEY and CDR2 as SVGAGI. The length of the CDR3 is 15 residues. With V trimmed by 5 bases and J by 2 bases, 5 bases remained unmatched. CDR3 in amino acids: CASSPGTANTGELFF. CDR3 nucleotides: TGTGCCAGCAGTCCCGGGACAGCCAACACCGGGGAGCTGTTTTTT.

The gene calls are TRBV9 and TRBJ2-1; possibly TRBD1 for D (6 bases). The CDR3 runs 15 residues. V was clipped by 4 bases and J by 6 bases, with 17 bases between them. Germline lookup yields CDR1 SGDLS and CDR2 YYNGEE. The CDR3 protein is CASSPPWGQSNEQFF. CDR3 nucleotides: TGTGCCAGCAGCCCGCCCTGGGGGCAGAGCAATGAGCAGTTCTTC.

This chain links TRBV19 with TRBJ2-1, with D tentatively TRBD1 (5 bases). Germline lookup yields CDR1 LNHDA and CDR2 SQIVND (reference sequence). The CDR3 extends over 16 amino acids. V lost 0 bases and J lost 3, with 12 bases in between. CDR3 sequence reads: CASSIDSRAFYNEQFF. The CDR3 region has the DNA TGTGCCAGTAGTATAGACTCCAGGGCCTTCTACAATGAGCAGTTCTTC. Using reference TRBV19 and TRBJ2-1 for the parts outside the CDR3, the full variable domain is DGGITQSPKYLFRKEGQNVTLSCEQNLNHDAMYWYRQDPGQGLRLIYYSQIVNDFQKGDIAEGYSVSREKKESFPLTVTSAQKNPTAFYLCASSIDSRAFYNEQFFGPGTRLTVL.

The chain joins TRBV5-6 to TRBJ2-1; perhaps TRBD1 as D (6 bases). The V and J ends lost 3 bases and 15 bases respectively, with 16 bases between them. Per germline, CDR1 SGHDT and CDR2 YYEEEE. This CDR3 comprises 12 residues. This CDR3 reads CASSSGTMIGFF. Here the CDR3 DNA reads TGTGCCAGCAGCTCCGGGACAATGATCGGGTTCTTC.

The CDR3, as DNA: TGTGCCATCAGTGACGGGAGAGGCTACGAGCAGTACTTC. Translation: CAISDGRGYEQYF. The J gene is TRBJ2-7, the V gene TRBV10-3; maybe TRBD2 (6 bases). CDR1 and CDR2 (germline): ENHRY, SYGVKD. The CDR3 runs to 13 residues. The germline V and J ends were trimmed by 3 bases and 3 bases, with 9 bases remaining between them.

The DNA for the CDR3 is TGTGCCAGCAGTTCCATCAGGGGGAACAATGAGCAGTTCTTC. It translates to CASSSIRGNNEQFF. This chain links TRBV28 with TRBJ2-1; 7 nucleotides line up with TRBD1. The CDR3 loop spans 14 amino acids. The germline CDR1 and CDR2 sequences are MDHEN and SYDVKM. The junction had 5 bases not matched to a gene; V was cut back by 4 bases and J by 5 bases.

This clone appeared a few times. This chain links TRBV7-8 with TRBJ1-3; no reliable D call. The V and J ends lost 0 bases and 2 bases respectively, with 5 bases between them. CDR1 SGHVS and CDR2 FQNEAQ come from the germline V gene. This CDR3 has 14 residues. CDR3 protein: CASSLAGPGNTIYF. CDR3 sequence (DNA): TGTGCCAGCAGCTTAGCAGGGCCTGGAAACACCATATATTTT.

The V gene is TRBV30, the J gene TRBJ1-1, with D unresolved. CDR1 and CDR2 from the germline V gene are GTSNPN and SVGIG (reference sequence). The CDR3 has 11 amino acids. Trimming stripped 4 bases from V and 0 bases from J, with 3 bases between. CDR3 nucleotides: TGTGCCTGGACACTGAACACTGAAGCTTTCTTT. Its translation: CAWTLNTEAFF.

The CDR3 DNA sequence: TGTGCCAGCAGCAAAGTACAGTCGCATCAGCCCCAGCATTTT. This sequence encodes CASSKVQSHQPQHF. The rearrangement joins TRBV28 to TRBJ1-5; D is unresolved. Germline assignment: CDR1 MDHEN and CDR2 SYDVKM. V was clipped by 6 bases and J by 5 bases, with 14 bases between them. The CDR3 loop spans 14 amino acids.

The CDR3 DNA is TGTGCCAGCAGTGAAGAATGGATATTCTATGGCTACACCTTC. Translating it yields CASSEEWIFYGYTF. V and J are TRBV6-1 and TRBJ1-2; D is ambiguous. There are 14 residues in the CDR3. Germline CDR1 is MNHNS and CDR2 is SASEGT. V gave up 1 base and J gave up 4 bases, with 10 bases separating them.

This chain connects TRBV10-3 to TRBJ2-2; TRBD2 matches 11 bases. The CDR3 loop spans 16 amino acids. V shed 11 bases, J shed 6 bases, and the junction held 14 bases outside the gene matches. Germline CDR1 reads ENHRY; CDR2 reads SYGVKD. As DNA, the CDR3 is TGTGCCGCAAGGCCCCATAGCGGGAGGGTTTCCGGGGAGCTGTTTTTT. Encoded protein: CAARPHSGRVSGELFF.

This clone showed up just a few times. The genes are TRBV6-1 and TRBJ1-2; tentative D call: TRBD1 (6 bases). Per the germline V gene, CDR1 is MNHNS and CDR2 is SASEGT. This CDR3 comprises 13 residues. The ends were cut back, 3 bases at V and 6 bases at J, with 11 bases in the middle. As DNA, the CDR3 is TGTGCCAGCAGTGAGGAGGCAGGGGATGGCTACACCTTC. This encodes CASSEEAGDGYTF.